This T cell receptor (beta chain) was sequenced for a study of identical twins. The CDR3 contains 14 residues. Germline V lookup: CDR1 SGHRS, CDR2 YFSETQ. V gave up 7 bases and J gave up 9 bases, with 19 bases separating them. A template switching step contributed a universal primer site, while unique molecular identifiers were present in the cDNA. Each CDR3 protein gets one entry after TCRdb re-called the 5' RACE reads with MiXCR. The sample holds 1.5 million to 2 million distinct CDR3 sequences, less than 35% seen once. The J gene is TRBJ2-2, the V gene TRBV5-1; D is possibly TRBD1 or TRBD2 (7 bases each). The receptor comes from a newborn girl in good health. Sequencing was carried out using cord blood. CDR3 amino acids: CASWGRGRIWELFF. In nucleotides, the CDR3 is TGCGCCAGCTGGGGGAGGGGGCGCATCTGGGAGCTGTTTTTT.